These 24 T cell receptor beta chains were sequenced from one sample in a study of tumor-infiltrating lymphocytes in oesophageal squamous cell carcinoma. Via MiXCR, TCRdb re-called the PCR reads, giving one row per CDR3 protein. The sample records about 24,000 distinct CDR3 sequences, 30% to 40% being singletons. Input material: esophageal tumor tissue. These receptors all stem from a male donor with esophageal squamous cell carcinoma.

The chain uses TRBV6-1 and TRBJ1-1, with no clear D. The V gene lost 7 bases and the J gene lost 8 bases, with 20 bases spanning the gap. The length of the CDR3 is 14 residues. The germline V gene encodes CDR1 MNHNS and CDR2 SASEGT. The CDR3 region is CASTNQWGSKEAFF. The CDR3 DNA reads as TGTGCCAGCACCAATCAATGGGGAAGCAAAGAAGCTTTCTTT.

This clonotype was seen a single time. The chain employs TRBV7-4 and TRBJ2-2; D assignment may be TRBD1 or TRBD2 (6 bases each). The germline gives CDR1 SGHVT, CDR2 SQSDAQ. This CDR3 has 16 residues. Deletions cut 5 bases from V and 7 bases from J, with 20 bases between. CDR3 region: CASSENWGAHIGELFF. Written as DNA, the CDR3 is TGTGCCAGCAGCGAAAACTGGGGGGCTCACATCGGGGAGCTGTTTTTT.

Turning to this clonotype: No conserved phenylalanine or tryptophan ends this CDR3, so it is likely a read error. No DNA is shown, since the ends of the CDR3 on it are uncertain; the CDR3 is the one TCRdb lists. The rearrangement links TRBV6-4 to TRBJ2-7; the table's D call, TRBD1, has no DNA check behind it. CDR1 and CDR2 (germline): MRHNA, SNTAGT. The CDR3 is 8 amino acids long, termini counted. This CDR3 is CAILLPGQ.

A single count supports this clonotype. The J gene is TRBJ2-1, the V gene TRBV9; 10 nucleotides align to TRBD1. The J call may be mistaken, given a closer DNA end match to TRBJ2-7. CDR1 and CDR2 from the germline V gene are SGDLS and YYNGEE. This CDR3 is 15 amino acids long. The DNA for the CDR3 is TGTGCCAGCAGCGTACGCGGGACAGGGGCAGGCGAGCAGTACTTC. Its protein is CASSVRGTGAGEQYF.

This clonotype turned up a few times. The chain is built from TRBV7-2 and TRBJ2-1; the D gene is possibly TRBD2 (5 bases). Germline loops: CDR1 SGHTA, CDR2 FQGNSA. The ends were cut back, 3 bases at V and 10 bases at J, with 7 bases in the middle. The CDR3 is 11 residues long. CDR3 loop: CASSLDLEQFF. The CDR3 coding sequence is TGTGCCAGCAGCTTGGACTTAGAGCAGTTCTTC.

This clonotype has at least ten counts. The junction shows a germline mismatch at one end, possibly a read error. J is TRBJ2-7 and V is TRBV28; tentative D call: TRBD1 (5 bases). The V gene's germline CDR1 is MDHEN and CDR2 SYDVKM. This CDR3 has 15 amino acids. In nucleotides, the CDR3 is TGTGCCAGCACCCAACTTCAAGGGGTATTGTCACCCCTCCACTTC. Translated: CASTQLQGVLSPLHF. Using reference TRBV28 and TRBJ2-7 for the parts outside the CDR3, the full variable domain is DVKVTQSSRYLVKRTGEKVFLECVQDMDHENMFWYRQDPGLGLRLIYFSYDVKMKEKGDIPEGYSVSREKKERFSLILESASTNQTSMYLCASTQLQGVLSPLHFGPGTRLTVT.

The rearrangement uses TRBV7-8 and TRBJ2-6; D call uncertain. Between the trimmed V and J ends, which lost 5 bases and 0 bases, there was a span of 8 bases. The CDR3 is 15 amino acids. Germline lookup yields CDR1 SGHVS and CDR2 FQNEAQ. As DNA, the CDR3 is TGTGCCAGCAGCCCTTCCGGCTCTGGGGCCAACGTCCTGACTTTC. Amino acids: CASSPSGSGANVLTF.

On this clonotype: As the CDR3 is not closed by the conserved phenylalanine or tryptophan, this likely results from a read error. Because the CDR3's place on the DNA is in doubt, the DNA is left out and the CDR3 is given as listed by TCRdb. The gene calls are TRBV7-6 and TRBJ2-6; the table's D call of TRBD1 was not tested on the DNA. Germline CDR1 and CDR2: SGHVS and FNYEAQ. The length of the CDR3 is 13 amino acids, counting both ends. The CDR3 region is CASSVGETQYFGA.

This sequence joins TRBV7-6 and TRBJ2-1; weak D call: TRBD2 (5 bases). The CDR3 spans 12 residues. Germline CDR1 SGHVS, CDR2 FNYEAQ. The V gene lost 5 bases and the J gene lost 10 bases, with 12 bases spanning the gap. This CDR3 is CASSIYRGEQFF. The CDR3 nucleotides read TGTGCCAGCAGCATCTATCGCGGGGAGCAGTTCTTC.

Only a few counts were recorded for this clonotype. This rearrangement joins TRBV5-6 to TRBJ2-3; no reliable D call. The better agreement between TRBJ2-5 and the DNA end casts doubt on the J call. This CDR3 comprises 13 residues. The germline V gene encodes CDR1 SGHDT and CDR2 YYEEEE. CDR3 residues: CASSLSQQETQYF. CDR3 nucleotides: TGTGCCAGCAGCTTGAGTCAGCAAGAGACCCAGTACTTC.

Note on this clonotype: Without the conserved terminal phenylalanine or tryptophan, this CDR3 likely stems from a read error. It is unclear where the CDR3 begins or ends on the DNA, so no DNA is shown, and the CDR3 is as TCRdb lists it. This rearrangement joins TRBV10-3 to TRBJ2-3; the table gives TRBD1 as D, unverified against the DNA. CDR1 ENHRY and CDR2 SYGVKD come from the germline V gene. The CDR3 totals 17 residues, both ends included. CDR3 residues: CAISWTGVANYGYTFGS.

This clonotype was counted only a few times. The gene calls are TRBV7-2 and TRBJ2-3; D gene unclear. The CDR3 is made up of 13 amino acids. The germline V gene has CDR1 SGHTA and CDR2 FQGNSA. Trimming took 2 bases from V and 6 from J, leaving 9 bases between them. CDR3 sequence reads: CASSLRARDTQYF. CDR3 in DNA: TGTGCCAGCAGCTTAAGGGCCCGGGATACGCAGTATTTT.

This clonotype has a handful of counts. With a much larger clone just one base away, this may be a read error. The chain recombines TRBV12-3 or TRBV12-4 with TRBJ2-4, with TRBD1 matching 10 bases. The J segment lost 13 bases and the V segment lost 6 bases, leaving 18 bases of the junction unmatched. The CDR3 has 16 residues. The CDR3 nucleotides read TGTGCCAGCAGGGCCACCGGGACAGGGGCCTACAATGAGCAGTACTTC. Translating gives CASRATGTGAYNEQYF.

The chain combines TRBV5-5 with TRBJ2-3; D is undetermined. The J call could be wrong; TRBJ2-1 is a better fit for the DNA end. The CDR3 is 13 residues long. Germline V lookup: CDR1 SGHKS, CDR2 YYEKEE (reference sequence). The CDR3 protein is CASSLDLVEEQFF. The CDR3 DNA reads TGTGCCAGCAGCTTGGACCTAGTCGAGGAGCAGTTCTTC.

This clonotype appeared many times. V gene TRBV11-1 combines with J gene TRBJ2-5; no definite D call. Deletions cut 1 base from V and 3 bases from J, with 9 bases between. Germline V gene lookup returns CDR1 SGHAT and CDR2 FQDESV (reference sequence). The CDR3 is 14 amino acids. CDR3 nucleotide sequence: TGTGCCAGCAGCTTAGGTGTAGCAAAAGAGACCCAGTACTTC. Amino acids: CASSLGVAKETQYF.

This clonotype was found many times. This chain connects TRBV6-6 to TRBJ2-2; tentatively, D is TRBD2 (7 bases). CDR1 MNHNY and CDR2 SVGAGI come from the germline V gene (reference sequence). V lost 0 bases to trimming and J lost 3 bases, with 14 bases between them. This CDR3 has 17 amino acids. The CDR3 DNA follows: TGTGCCAGCAGTTACTCAGGGGGGGGCAGGTACACCGGGGAGCTGTTTTTT. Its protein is CASSYSGGGRYTGELFF.

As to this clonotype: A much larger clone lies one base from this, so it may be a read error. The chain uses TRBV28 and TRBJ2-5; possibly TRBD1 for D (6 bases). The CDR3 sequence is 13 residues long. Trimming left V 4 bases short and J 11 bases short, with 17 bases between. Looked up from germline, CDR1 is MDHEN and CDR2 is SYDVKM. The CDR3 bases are TGTGCCAGCAGTTCACAGGGTTACAATGAGCAGTACTTC. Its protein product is CASSSQGYNEQYF.

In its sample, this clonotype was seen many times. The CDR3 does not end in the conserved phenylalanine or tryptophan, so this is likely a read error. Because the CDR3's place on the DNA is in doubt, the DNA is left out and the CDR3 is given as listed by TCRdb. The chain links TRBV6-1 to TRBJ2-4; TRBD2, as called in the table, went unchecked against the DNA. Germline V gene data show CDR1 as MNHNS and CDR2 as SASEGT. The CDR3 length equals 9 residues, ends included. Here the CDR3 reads CASSERLAG.

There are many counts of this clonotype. The CDR3 region is CASSLGLATDTQYF. In DNA, the CDR3 is TGTGCCAGCAGTTTAGGGCTAGCGACAGATACGCAGTATTTT. The rearrangement uses TRBV12-3 or TRBV12-4 and TRBJ2-3, with D perhaps matching TRBD2 (6 bases). The CDR3 is 14 residues long. V was shortened by 1 base and J by 3 bases, with 8 bases between the two germline ends.

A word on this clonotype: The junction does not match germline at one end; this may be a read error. CDR3 in amino acids: CASSLQNTGELYF. CDR3 DNA: TGTGCCAGCAGCTTACAGAACACCGGGGAGCTGTACTTC. The chain uses TRBV7-2 and TRBJ2-7, with D maybe TRBD2 (5 bases). CDR3 length: 13 residues. The germline V gene has CDR1 SGHTA and CDR2 FQGNSA.

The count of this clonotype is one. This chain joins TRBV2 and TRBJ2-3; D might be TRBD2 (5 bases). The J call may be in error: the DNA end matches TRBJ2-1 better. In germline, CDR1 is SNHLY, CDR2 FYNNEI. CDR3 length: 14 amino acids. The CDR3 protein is CASTATRIDYEQFF. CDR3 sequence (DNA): TGTGCCAGCACCGCTACCAGGATAGACTACGAGCAGTTCTTC.

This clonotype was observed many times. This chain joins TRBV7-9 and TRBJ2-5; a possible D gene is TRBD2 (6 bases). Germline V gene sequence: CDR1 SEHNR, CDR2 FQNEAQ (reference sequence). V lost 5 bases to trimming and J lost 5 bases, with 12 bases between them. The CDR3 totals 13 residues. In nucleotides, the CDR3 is TGTGCCAGCAGCCCGAGGGCGGGGGAGACCCAGTACTTC. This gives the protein CASSPRAGETQYF. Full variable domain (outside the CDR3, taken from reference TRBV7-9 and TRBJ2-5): DTGVSQNPRHKITKRGQNVTFRCDPISEHNRLYWYRQTLGQGPEFLTYFQNEAQLEKSRLLSDRFSAERPKGSFSTLEIQRTEQGDSAMYLCASSPRAGETQYFGPGTRLLVL.

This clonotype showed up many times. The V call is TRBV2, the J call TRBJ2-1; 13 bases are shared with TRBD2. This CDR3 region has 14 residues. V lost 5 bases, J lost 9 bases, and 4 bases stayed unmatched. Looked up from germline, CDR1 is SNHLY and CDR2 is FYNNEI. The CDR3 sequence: CASSTSGGAGEQFF. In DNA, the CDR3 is TGTGCCAGCAGTACTAGCGGGGGGGCAGGTGAGCAGTTCTTC.

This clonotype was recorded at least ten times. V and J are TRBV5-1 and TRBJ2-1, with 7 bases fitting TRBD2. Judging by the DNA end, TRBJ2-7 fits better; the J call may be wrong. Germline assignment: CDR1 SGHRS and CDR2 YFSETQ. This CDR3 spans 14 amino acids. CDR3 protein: CASSLGAGEGEQYF. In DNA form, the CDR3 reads TGCGCCAGCAGCTTGGGGGCGGGAGAAGGCGAGCAGTACTTC.